The present TCR beta chain was sequenced within a study of PD-L1 blockade in urothelial cancer. The wider study: Male sex and bladder-origin urothelial cancer were recorded for twenty-five of 29 patients.

Data came from immunoSEQ multiplex PCR; TCRdb stores just in-frame clones and leaves some out. The repertoire consists of tens of thousands of clones, with under 90% occurring once and the leading ten covering 3% to 4%. This clone turned up a few times. Time point: pretreatment peripheral blood. The ends were cut back, 0 bases at V and 6 bases at J, with 11 bases in the middle. The CDR3 consists of 14 residues. CDR1 and CDR2 (germline): SEHNR, FQNEAQ (reference sequence). Sequencing used PBMCs, obtained around atezolizumab (anti-PD-L1) treatment. V and J are TRBV7-9 and TRBJ1-1; no definite D call. The TCR sequence derives from a man aged 65-85 years with urothelial cancer. As DNA, the CDR3 is TGTGCCAGCAGCTTAGCCTTCGATGGAGCTGAAGCTTTCTTT. As protein: CASSLAFDGAEAFF.